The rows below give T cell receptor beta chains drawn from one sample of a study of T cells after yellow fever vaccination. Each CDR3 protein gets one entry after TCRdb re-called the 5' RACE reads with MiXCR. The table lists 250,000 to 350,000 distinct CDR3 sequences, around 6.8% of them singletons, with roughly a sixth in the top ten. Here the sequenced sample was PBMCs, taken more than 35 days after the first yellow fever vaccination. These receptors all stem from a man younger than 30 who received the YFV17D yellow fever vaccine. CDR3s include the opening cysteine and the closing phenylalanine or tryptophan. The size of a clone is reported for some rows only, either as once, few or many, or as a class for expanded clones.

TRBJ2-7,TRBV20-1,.,CCASRLPGLHSYEQYF
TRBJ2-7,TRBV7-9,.,CASSSVAGASDEQYF
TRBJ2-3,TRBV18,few,CASSPPLAGGTDTQYF
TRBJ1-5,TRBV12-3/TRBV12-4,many,CASSQGHGGNQPQHF
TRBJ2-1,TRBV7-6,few,CASSLAPRDAYSYNEQFF
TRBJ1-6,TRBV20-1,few,CSAKGRYNSPLHF
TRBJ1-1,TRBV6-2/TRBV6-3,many,CASSLRQGTEAFF
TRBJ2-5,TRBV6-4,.,CASSEMWGSETQYF
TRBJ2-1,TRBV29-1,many,CSGERQINEQFF
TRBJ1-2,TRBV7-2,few,CASSIRRGTNGYTF
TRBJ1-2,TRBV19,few,CASSIQRGHYGYTF
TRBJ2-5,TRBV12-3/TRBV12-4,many,CASSFWGVEYQETQYF
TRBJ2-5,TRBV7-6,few,CASSQGVAGAETQYF
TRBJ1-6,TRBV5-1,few,CASSPGRGQVPLHF
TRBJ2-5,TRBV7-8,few,CASSLGQAKETQYF
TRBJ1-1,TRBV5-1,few,CASSHVGVVTEAFF
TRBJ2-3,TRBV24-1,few,CATSDPSTDTQYF
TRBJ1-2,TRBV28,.,CASRRDAGGYGYTF
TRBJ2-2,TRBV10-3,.,CAISGQGNTGELFF
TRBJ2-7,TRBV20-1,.,CSARDLGTSKEQYF
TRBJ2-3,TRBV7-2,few,CATQGSSTDTQYF
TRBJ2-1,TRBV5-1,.,CASTLAAVNNEQFF
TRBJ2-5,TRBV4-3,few,CASSQGSGGIKTQYF
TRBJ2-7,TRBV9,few,CASSVAAGWGEQYF
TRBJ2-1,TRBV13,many,CASTRNNEQFF
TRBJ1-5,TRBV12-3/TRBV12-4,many,CASSSTGGWQPQHF
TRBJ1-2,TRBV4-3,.,CASSQDFRVGGYTF
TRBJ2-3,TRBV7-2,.,CASSLVGAASTDTQYF
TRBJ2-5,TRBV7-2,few,CASSRTEGMETQYF
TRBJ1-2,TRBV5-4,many,CASSLGGDYGYTF
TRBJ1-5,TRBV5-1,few,CASSLAGTGNQPQHF
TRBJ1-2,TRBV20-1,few,CSALGQGSYTF
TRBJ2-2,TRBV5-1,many,CASSEIDGELFF
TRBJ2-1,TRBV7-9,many,CASSLQGVSYNEQFF
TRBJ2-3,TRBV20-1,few,CSAQPLAGSSPDTQYF
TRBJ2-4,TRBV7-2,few,CASSLAGRQNIQYF
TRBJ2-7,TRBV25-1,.,CPSVPRDRSYEQYF
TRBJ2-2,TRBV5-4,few,CASSFSLAGGSGELFF
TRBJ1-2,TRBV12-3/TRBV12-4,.,CASSSTLDRGRRHGYTF
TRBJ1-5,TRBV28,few,CASLGTADQPQHF
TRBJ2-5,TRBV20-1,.,CSAEQGFQETQYF
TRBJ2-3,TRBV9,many,CASSRETDTQYF
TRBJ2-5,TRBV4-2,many,CASSQEGVWTQYF
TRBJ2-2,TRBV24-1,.,CATSERTIAGELFF
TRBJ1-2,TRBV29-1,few,CSVSRPNYGYTF